The 22 T cell receptor beta chains below come from one sample, sequenced in a study of blood T cell repertoires in COVID-19. Some clones are missing from TCRdb's copy, which holds only in-frame ones; the method was immunoSEQ multiplex PCR. Of a few hundred thousand clones listed, 70% to 90% are singletons. The sample consisted of peripheral blood. Receptors originate from a man aged 40-50 years with acute or convalescent COVID-19.

The gene calls are TRBV7-3 and TRBJ2-3, with D possibly being TRBD2 (6 bases). Trimming cost V 3 bases and J 5 bases, with 12 bases left between them. CDR1 is SGHTA and CDR2 is FQGTGA in the germline V gene. The CDR3 has 14 amino acids. CDR3 protein: CASSLEGRGDTQYF. The CDR3 nucleotides are TGTGCCAGCAGCTTGGAGGGCCGGGGAGATACGCAGTATTTT.

The rearrangement joins TRBV3-1 (or the pseudogene TRBV3-2) to TRBJ1-1; 8 bases are shared with TRBD1. This CDR3 region has 15 residues. Trimming took 0 bases from V and 7 from J; bases not matched to a gene: 7. Germline CDR1 reads LGHDT; CDR2 reads YNNKEL (reference sequence). CDR3 protein: CASSQDWAGGLEAFF. DNA for the CDR3: TGTGCCAGCAGCCAAGATTGGGCAGGGGGCCTTGAAGCTTTCTTT.

V and J are TRBV6-5 and TRBJ1-1, with a tentative D call TRBD1 (5 bases). The CDR3 is 11 residues long. Germline V gene sequence: CDR1 MNHEY, CDR2 SVGAGI. Trimming left V 7 bases short and J 9 bases short, with 12 bases between. CDR3 in DNA: TGTGCCAGCACTCGGGGGACTCAAGCTTTCTTT. This gives the protein CASTRGTQAFF.

V gene TRBV19 combines with J gene TRBJ1-2, with TRBD1 matching over 8 bases. V lost 5 bases and J lost 5; bases outside the gene matches: 13. There are 16 residues in the CDR3. Germline V gives CDR1 LNHDA, CDR2 SQIVND (reference sequence). CDR3 amino acids: CASSPPILTGGYGYTF. In DNA form, the CDR3 reads TGTGCCAGTAGTCCCCCAATCCTAACAGGGGGATATGGCTACACCTTC.

The rearrangement links TRBV7-9 to TRBJ1-6; a weak D match, TRBD1 (5 bases). V was clipped by 3 bases and J by 7 bases, with 7 bases between them. The germline V gene has CDR1 SEHNR and CDR2 FQNEAQ (reference sequence). CDR3 length: 13 residues. Here the CDR3 DNA reads TGTGCCAGCAGCTTGACAGCCAATTCACCCCTCCACTTT. This translates into CASSLTANSPLHF.

This clone showed up many times. The chain couples TRBV28 to TRBJ2-3, with 9 nucleotides matching TRBD2. The CDR3 is 14 amino acids. The trim removed 2 bases at V and 4 bases at J, leaving 1 base unmatched. From germline, CDR1 is MDHEN and CDR2 SYDVKM. The CDR3 is CASSLAGGPDTQYF. The CDR3 nucleotides are TGTGCCAGCAGTTTAGCGGGGGGGCCAGATACGCAGTATTTT.

V gene TRBV2 combines with J gene TRBJ1-6; D not certain. This CDR3 is 14 amino acids long. V lost 7 bases and J 6 bases, leaving 13 bases between the germline ends. Per the germline V gene, CDR1 is SNHLY and CDR2 is FYNNEI. CDR3 protein: CASKPSVLNSPLHF. The CDR3 nucleotides read TGTGCCAGCAAGCCCTCGGTCCTTAATTCACCCCTCCACTTT.

The CDR3 coding sequence is TGTGCCAGTAGTATAACTAGCGGACCCTACGAGCAGTACTTC. It encodes CASSITSGPYEQYF. The chain recombines TRBV19 with TRBJ2-7, with 8 bases identical to TRBD2. The V gene end was trimmed by 2 bases and the J gene end by 2 bases; junction bases not matched to a gene: 2. Germline lookup yields CDR1 LNHDA and CDR2 SQIVND (reference sequence). The CDR3 is 14 residues long.

The V and J genes are TRBV7-2 and TRBJ2-1, with TRBD2 identical over 15 bases. Germline lookup yields CDR1 SGHTA and CDR2 FQGNSA. This CDR3 has 17 residues. Trimming removed 5 bases from V and 7 bases from J; junction bases left unmatched: 9. CDR3 region: CASSRTSGRALGNEQFF. Written as DNA, the CDR3 is TGTGCCAGCAGCCGGACTAGCGGGAGGGCTCTGGGGAATGAGCAGTTCTTC.

CDR3 nucleotides: TGTGCCAGCAGCGTAAACGGACAGGGGGCGGTTGGGGCCAACGTCCTGACTTTC. Amino acids: CASSVNGQGAVGANVLTF. The rearrangement uses TRBV5-6 and TRBJ2-6, with TRBD1 identical over 11 bases. Germline loops: CDR1 SGHDT, CDR2 YYEEEE. V was pared by 4 bases and J by 3 bases, with 9 bases of the junction left unmatched. This CDR3 region has 18 residues.

The chain uses TRBV5-1 and TRBJ2-3, with 8 bases matching TRBD1. Germline loops: CDR1 SGHRS, CDR2 YFSETQ. The CDR3 is 16 amino acids. The ends lost 0 bases at V and 1 base at J; junction bases unmatched: 4. Written as DNA, the CDR3 is TGCGCCAGCAGCTTGGACCCAGGGGGCGGCACAGATACGCAGTATTTT. It translates to CASSLDPGGGTDTQYF.

This sequence joins TRBV6-5 and TRBJ2-1; weak D call: TRBD2 (6 bases). The germline V gene has CDR1 MNHEY and CDR2 SVGAGI. V lost 6 bases and J 4 bases, leaving 13 bases between the germline ends. The CDR3 has 14 residues. The CDR3 DNA reads TGTGCCAGCAGCCCGGACGGGACTTACAATGAGCAGTTCTTC. It is translated as CASSPDGTYNEQFF.

The chain employs TRBV2 and TRBJ2-3, with 14 nucleotides matching TRBD2. J lost 3 bases, V lost 8 bases, and 13 bases had no gene match. This CDR3 contains 18 residues. The V gene's germline CDR1 is SNHLY and CDR2 FYNNEI. The CDR3 nucleotides read TGTGCCAGCCGGCCCCGAGGGACTAGCGGGAGTAAAACAGATACGCAGTATTTT. It specifies CASRPRGTSGSKTDTQYF. The full variable domain, its missing parts supplied by reference TRBV2 and TRBJ2-3, is EPEVTQTPSHQVTQMGQEVILRCVPISNHLYFYWYRQILGQKVEFLVSFYNNEISEKSEIFDDQFSVERPDGSNFTLKIRSTKLEDSAMYFCASRPRGTSGSKTDTQYFGPGTRLTVL.

The V gene is TRBV7-2, the J gene TRBJ1-1; no reliable D call. Germline loops: CDR1 SGHTA, CDR2 FQGNSA. This CDR3 is 16 amino acids long. Trimming stripped 2 bases from V and 1 base from J, with 14 bases between. This CDR3 reads CASSLLAGGPNTEAFF. As DNA, the CDR3 is TGTGCCAGCAGCTTACTGGCGGGCGGACCGAACACTGAAGCTTTCTTT.

This chain's CDR3 is CATSSGNRAGNTIYF. The CDR3 DNA is TGTGCCACCAGCAGCGGGAACCGGGCTGGAAACACCATATATTTT. This chain connects TRBV15 to TRBJ1-3; D not resolved. Trimming stripped 3 bases from V and 2 bases from J, with 11 bases between. Germline V CDR1 and CDR2: LNHNV, YYDKDF (reference sequence). The CDR3 is 15 residues long. Together with reference TRBV15 and TRBJ1-3, the CDR3 gives the full variable domain: DAMVIQNPRYQVTQFGKPVTLSCSQTLNHNVMYWYQQKSSQAPKLLFHYYDKDFNNEADTPDNFQSRRPNTSFCFLDIRSPGLGDTAMYLCATSSGNRAGNTIYFGEGSWLTVV.

V is TRBV15 and J is TRBJ1-2; no firm D call. The V end lost 0 bases, the J end lost 5 bases, and 7 bases lay between the germline ends. Germline lookup yields CDR1 LNHNV and CDR2 YYDKDF (reference sequence). The CDR3 extends over 13 amino acids. For the CDR3, the DNA is TGTGCCACCAGCAGAGATTTTCTGTATGGCTACACCTTC. Translating gives CATSRDFLYGYTF.

The V and J genes are TRBV11-2 and TRBJ1-1; TRBD1 agrees at 10 bases. Unmatched junction bases numbered 9, after V lost 5 bases and J lost 0 bases. This CDR3 has 17 residues. The germline CDR1 and CDR2 sequences are SGHAT and FQNNGV. CDR3 in DNA: TGTGCCAGCAGCCACGCACGGACAGGGGGAGTGAACACTGAAGCTTTCTTT. Protein product: CASSHARTGGVNTEAFF.

This chain joins TRBV5-4 and TRBJ2-3, with 11 bases that match TRBD2. The CDR3 is 16 amino acids. J was trimmed by 8 bases and V by 4 bases; bases with no gene match: 12. CDR1 is SGHNT, CDR2 YYREEE, per germline (reference sequence). CDR3 region: CASSGGLAGGDSTQYF. In nucleotides, the CDR3 is TGTGCCAGCAGCGGGGGGCTAGCGGGAGGCGATTCTACGCAGTATTTT.

The chain links TRBV29-1 to TRBJ1-4; maybe TRBD1 (5 bases). CDR1 is SQVTM, CDR2 ANQGSEA, per germline. Trimming removed 3 bases at V and 6 bases at J, with 5 bases between. The CDR3 is made up of 11 amino acids. In DNA form, the CDR3 reads TGCAGCGTTGACAGGGATGAAAAACTGTTTTTT. Translated: CSVDRDEKLFF.

V is TRBV6-1 and J is TRBJ2-1; 7 positions match TRBD1. Trimming cost V 0 bases and J 4 bases; bases outside gene matches: 6. This CDR3 contains 16 residues. From germline, CDR1 is MNHNS and CDR2 SASEGT. The CDR3 protein is CASSEAQGVWYNEQFF. The CDR3 nucleotides read TGTGCCAGCAGTGAAGCGCAGGGGGTATGGTACAATGAGCAGTTCTTC.

The genes are TRBV19 and TRBJ1-4, with 9 bases that match TRBD1. V was clipped by 9 bases and J by 8 bases; unmatched bases: 7. The CDR3 spans 13 residues. Germline CDR1 and CDR2: LNHDA and SQIVND (reference sequence). The chain's CDR3 is CASHYGTGEKLFF. Written as DNA, the CDR3 is TGTGCCAGCCATTACGGGACAGGGGAAAAACTGTTTTTT. Full variable domain (remainder filled in from reference TRBV19 and TRBJ1-4): DGGITQSPKYLFRKEGQNVTLSCEQNLNHDAMYWYRQDPGQGLRLIYYSQIVNDFQKGDIAEGYSVSREKKESFPLTVTSAQKNPTAFYLCASHYGTGEKLFFGSGTQLSVL.

V usage is TRBV28 and J usage is TRBJ1-6, with 8 bases matching TRBD1. After removal of 6 bases from V and 12 bases from J, the junction contained 7 bases not matched to a gene. This CDR3 contains 13 residues. The V gene's germline CDR1 is MDHEN and CDR2 SYDVKM. The CDR3 spells CASRDGQGLPLHF. The CDR3 region has the DNA TGTGCCAGCAGGGATGGACAGGGTTTACCCCTCCACTTT.